This TCR beta chain stems from a study of blood T cells in healthy people across ages. The overall study: About one barcoded beta molecule per two T cells was the capture yield of template switching.

Overall study results and limits: Diversity was estimated from one million T cells, and these estimates were considered underestimates. Unknown CMV status may confound age-related changes in expanded clones.

This clonotype has at least ten counts. As yet, its antigen is unknown. For the second PCR, which ran for about 6 to 11 cycles, a sample-barcoded 5' primer and a J-beta primer mix were used. Via MiXCR, TCRdb re-called the 5' RACE reads, giving one row per CDR3 protein. The sample yields roughly 1,700,000 distinct CDR3 sequences, roughly 28% seen once. In germline, CDR1 is SQVTM, CDR2 ANQGSEA. The CDR3 has 14 amino acids. The J segment lost 5 bases and the V segment lost 0 bases, leaving 6 bases of the junction unmatched. This TCR came from a woman younger than 45 in good health. The chain couples TRBV29-1 to TRBJ1-2; 7 bases match TRBD1. Sample: blood. CDR3: CSVEDQGQRYGYTF. The CDR3, as DNA: TGCAGCGTTGAAGATCAGGGACAGAGATATGGCTACACCTTC.